Presented here are 2 T cell receptor beta chains from one specimen sequenced in a study of molecular identifiers for immune sequencing clone quantification. TCRdb itself ran the PCR reads through MiXCR, one entry per CDR3 protein. Of approximately 500,000 distinct CDR3 sequences listed, 20% to 25% are singletons. Sample: naive CD8+ T cells from blood, with Jurkat cell RNA spiked in. Specified subset: FACS-sorted CD8+CD4-CCR7+CD45RA+ naive T cells. These TCRs come from a human donor in good health. Some libraries in this study had Jurkat cell RNA spiked in.

This clonotype was counted a few times. V and J are TRBV3-1 and TRBJ2-2, with D unclear. There are 13 residues in the CDR3. V dropped 3 bases and J dropped 5 bases, with 7 bases sitting between them. Germline loops: CDR1 LGHDT, CDR2 YNNKEL (reference sequence). The CDR3 region has the DNA TGTGCCAGCAGCCACGGGTCTACCGGGGAGCTGTTTTTT. This translates into CASSHGSTGELFF.

CDR3 sequence reads: CASSLEQGVKNEQFF. CDR3 bases: TGTGCCAGCAGCTTAGAACAGGGGGTAAAGAATGAGCAGTTCTTC. The V and J genes are TRBV7-9 and TRBJ2-1; TRBD1 agrees at 8 bases. V trimming: 1 base; J trimming: 7 bases; junction bases outside the gene matches: 6. The germline V gene has CDR1 SEHNR and CDR2 FQNEAQ (reference sequence). The CDR3 is 15 residues long.